A single sample is the source of the 24 T cell receptor beta chains below, sequenced in a study of beta chain features in type 1 diabetes. All of the isolated RNA was reverse transcribed, so expressed TCRB transcripts were sequenced. The repertoire was sequenced with immunoSEQ multiplex PCR; TCRdb's copy has only in-frame clones and lacks some. The data contain 350,000 to 400,000 clones, around 15% of them seen just once; the ten biggest clones take up more than 0.015%. Sequencing was done on a sample of naive CD4+ T cells from blood. Receptors originate from a woman aged 18-29 years in good health.

J is TRBJ2-1 and V is TRBV2; TRBD2 agrees at 9 bases. V gave up 6 bases and J gave up 10 bases; unmatched junction bases: 4. This CDR3 contains 12 residues. Germline V lookup: CDR1 SNHLY, CDR2 FYNNEI. CDR3 amino acids: CASRASGTEQFF. In nucleotides, the CDR3 is TGTGCCAGCAGGGCTAGCGGGACCGAGCAGTTCTTC.

The CDR3 DNA sequence: TGTGCCTGGACTCAGTCAATTCGCTACACCTTC. Its translation: CAWTQSIRYTF. V gene TRBV30 combines with J gene TRBJ1-2; D unresolved. V lost 4 bases to trimming and J lost 9 bases, with 12 bases between them. The CDR3 length is 11 residues. In germline, CDR1 is GTSNPN, CDR2 SVGIG (reference sequence).

The chain couples TRBV21-1 to TRBJ2-5; TRBD1 is the table's D call, not checked against the DNA. TRBV21-1 is classified as a pseudogene. The CDR3 extends over 17 amino acids. The CDR3, as DNA: TGTGCCAGCAGCAACCCCCCCCTAACAGGGGAAAGGGAGACCCAGTACTTC. It is translated as CASSNPPLTGERETQYF.

This clone turned up a few times. The chain recombines TRBV7-6 with TRBJ2-5, with 14 bases lining up with TRBD2. The CDR3 spans 16 residues. The V segment lost 5 bases and the J segment 5 bases; nucleotides outside the gene matches: 7. The germline CDR1 and CDR2 sequences are SGHVS and FNYEAQ. CDR3 protein: CASSPGLAGGPETQYF. In DNA form, the CDR3 reads TGTGCCAGCAGCCCCGGACTAGCGGGAGGCCCTGAGACCCAGTACTTC.

This clone has only a few counts. The chain has TRBV18 and TRBJ2-2, with TRBD1 matching 7 bases. The CDR3 extends over 15 amino acids. V dropped 6 bases and J dropped 3; count of bases not matched to a gene: 7. Germline V gives CDR1 KGHSH, CDR2 LQKENI. The CDR3 region is CASSLGQAYTGELFF. In nucleotides, the CDR3 is TGTGCCAGCTCTCTCGGACAGGCCTACACCGGGGAGCTGTTTTTT.

V and J are TRBV7-2 and TRBJ2-4; 9 bases map to TRBD1. Per the germline V gene, CDR1 is SGHTA and CDR2 is FQGNSA. V trimming: 5 bases; J trimming: 10 bases; junction bases outside the gene matches: 9. The CDR3 runs to 14 residues. CDR3 region: CASSPGQGIIIQYF. In DNA form, the CDR3 reads TGTGCCAGCAGCCCAGGACAGGGGATAATAATTCAGTACTTC.

The chain couples TRBV29-1 to TRBJ2-1, with 13 bases matching TRBD2. V dropped 4 bases and J dropped 4; count of bases not matched to a gene: 4. The germline V gene has CDR1 SQVTM and CDR2 ANQGSEA. This CDR3 spans 15 amino acids. The CDR3 region has the DNA TGCAGCGTTGTAGGGACTAGCGGGGTTTACAATGAGCAGTTCTTC. Protein product: CSVVGTSGVYNEQFF.

CDR3 residues: CASSFGDRASYEQYF. CDR3 nucleotides: TGTGCCAGCAGCTTCGGGGACAGGGCTTCCTACGAGCAGTACTTC. The chain carries TRBV7-2 and TRBJ2-7, with 9 bases identical to TRBD1. The germline CDR1 and CDR2 sequences are SGHTA and FQGNSA. The CDR3 sequence is 15 residues long. The V segment lost 3 bases and the J segment 1 base; nucleotides outside the gene matches: 4.

J is TRBJ2-3 and V is TRBV30; 11 positions match TRBD2. The CDR3 sequence is 15 residues long. With V trimmed by 2 bases and J by 2 bases, 3 bases remained unmatched. CDR1 is GTSNPN and CDR2 is SVGIG in the germline V gene (reference sequence). This CDR3 reads CAWSLSGRVTDTQYF. In DNA, the CDR3 is TGTGCCTGGAGTCTTAGCGGGAGGGTCACAGATACGCAGTATTTT. The full variable domain, rest sourced from reference TRBV30 and TRBJ2-3, is SQTIHQWPATLVQPVGSPLSLECTVEGTSNPNLYWYRQAAGRGLQLLFYSVGIGQISSEVPQNLSASRPQDRQFILSSKKLLLSDSGFYLCAWSLSGRVTDTQYFGPGTRLTVL.

This clone was recorded a few times. This chain links TRBV5-6 with TRBJ1-5; 7 bases are shared with TRBD1. From germline, CDR1 is SGHDT and CDR2 YYEEEE. The junction had 6 bases not matched to a gene; V was cut back by 0 bases and J by 6 bases. The CDR3 covers 15 residues. The CDR3 loop is CASSLEGARFQPQHF. The CDR3 DNA is TGTGCCAGCAGCTTGGAGGGGGCGCGTTTTCAGCCCCAGCATTTT.

This chain links TRBV11-2 with TRBJ1-5, with 7 bases aligning to TRBD1. Unmatched junction bases numbered 10, after V lost 5 bases and J lost 3 bases. Germline loops: CDR1 SGHAT, CDR2 FQNNGV. This CDR3 has 16 amino acids. The CDR3 DNA follows: TGTGCCAGCAGCCTGGGCGACAGGGCCCTCAATCAGCCCCAGCATTTT. The encoded protein is CASSLGDRALNQPQHF.

The chain is built from TRBV7-2 and TRBJ2-1, with a possible D match to TRBD1 (6 bases). V lost 4 bases, J lost 0 bases, and 7 bases lay in between. This CDR3 spans 14 amino acids. The V gene's germline CDR1 is SGHTA and CDR2 FQGNSA. The CDR3 protein is CASSSDSSYNEQFF. The CDR3 nucleotides read TGTGCCAGCAGCTCGGACAGCTCCTACAATGAGCAGTTCTTC.

This rearrangement joins TRBV28 to TRBJ1-1; maybe TRBD1 (5 bases). This CDR3 has 14 residues. Germline V gene data show CDR1 as MDHEN and CDR2 as SYDVKM. V dropped 5 bases and J dropped 1 base, with 11 bases sitting between them. This CDR3 reads CASSKGQSNTEAFF. CDR3 sequence (DNA): TGTGCCAGCAGTAAGGGGCAATCGAACACTGAAGCTTTCTTT.

J is TRBJ2-1 and V is TRBV30, with 9 bases aligning to TRBD2. Unmatched junction bases numbered 7, after V lost 0 bases and J lost 7 bases. The CDR3 is made up of 15 amino acids. In germline, CDR1 is GTSNPN, CDR2 SVGIG (reference sequence). In DNA, the CDR3 is TGTGCCTGGAGTGTAAGGCTAGCGGGAAGGAATGAGCAGTTCTTC. This sequence encodes CAWSVRLAGRNEQFF.

The table lists this clone with a few counts. V gene TRBV30 combines with J gene TRBJ2-5; TRBD2 matches 9 bases. CDR1 is GTSNPN, CDR2 SVGIG, per germline (reference sequence). The CDR3 covers 15 residues. With 0 bases clipped from V and 2 bases from J, the junction kept 4 bases outside the gene matches. The CDR3, as DNA: TGTGCCTGGAGTGTCTCGCGGGAGGGGCAAGAGACCCAGTACTTC. As protein: CAWSVSREGQETQYF.

This clone was observed a handful of times. The rearrangement links TRBV7-6 to TRBJ1-5; D ambiguous. The CDR3 is 13 residues long. Germline V gives CDR1 SGHVS, CDR2 FNYEAQ. Trimming stripped 5 bases from V and 3 bases from J, with 8 bases between. In DNA, the CDR3 is TGTGCCAGCAGCCAAAGACTCAATCAGCCCCAGCATTTT. Its protein product is CASSQRLNQPQHF.

The V gene is TRBV5-1, the J gene TRBJ2-5, with D perhaps matching TRBD1 (5 bases). The V gene lost 1 base and the J gene lost 4 bases, with 14 bases spanning the gap. This CDR3 contains 15 residues. Germline assignment: CDR1 SGHRS and CDR2 YFSETQ. The CDR3 is CASSLLARVGETQYF. The CDR3 bases are TGCGCCAGCAGCTTGTTAGCCAGGGTAGGAGAGACCCAGTACTTC.

This clone has only a few counts. The J gene is TRBJ1-2, the V gene TRBV27; TRBD1 might be the D (6 bases). The CDR3 consists of 14 residues. The germline V gene encodes CDR1 MNHEY and CDR2 SMNVEV (reference sequence). V lost 5 bases, J lost 4 bases, and 14 bases lay in between. The CDR3 sequence is CASSQNRVSYGYTF. The CDR3 nucleotides read TGTGCCAGCAGTCAAAACAGGGTATCCTATGGCTACACCTTC.

This clone was found a few times. The V and J genes are TRBV27 and TRBJ2-3; possibly TRBD1 for D (5 bases). The CDR3 runs 15 residues. The V end was cut by 6 bases, the J end by 4 bases, with 17 bases between. The V gene's germline CDR1 is MNHEY and CDR2 SMNVEV (reference sequence). The CDR3 loop is CASSPLGRVSDTQYF. The CDR3 nucleotides are TGTGCCAGCAGCCCCCTCGGCAGGGTGTCAGATACGCAGTATTTT.

This clone was seen more than once but under ten times. The J gene is TRBJ2-3, the V gene TRBV5-6, with D possibly matching TRBD2 (6 bases). The CDR3 is made up of 12 amino acids. Germline V gene lookup returns CDR1 SGHDT and CDR2 YYEEEE. Trimming shortened V by 3 bases and J by 5 bases, and 7 bases separated the two germline ends. The CDR3 loop is CASSWRVDTQYF. CDR3 sequence (DNA): TGTGCCAGCAGCTGGAGGGTAGATACGCAGTATTTT.

This clone appeared once. The genes are TRBV11-3 and TRBJ2-5, with TRBD1 identical over 7 bases. The CDR3 loop spans 15 amino acids. CDR1 is SGHNT and CDR2 is YENEEA in the germline V gene. V was pared by 4 bases and J by 3 bases, with 8 bases of the junction left unmatched. DNA for the CDR3: TGTGCCAGCAGCTCCGACAGGGAAACGAAAGAGACCCAGTACTTC. Protein sequence: CASSSDRETKETQYF.

The chain couples TRBV4-3 to TRBJ1-5, with D possibly matching TRBD1 (6 bases). The CDR3 runs 15 residues. Germline V gene data show CDR1 as LGHNA and CDR2 as YSLEER. V shed 1 base and J shed 6 bases, with 13 bases lying between them. This CDR3 reads CASSQVEGDAQPQHF. For the CDR3, the DNA is TGCGCCAGCAGCCAAGTTGAGGGGGATGCTCAGCCCCAGCATTTT.

In its sample, this clone was seen a few times. The gene calls are TRBV30 and TRBJ1-5; perhaps TRBD1 as D (5 bases). V lost 6 bases, J lost 6 bases, and 12 bases lay in between. The V gene's germline CDR1 is GTSNPN and CDR2 SVGIG (reference sequence). CDR3 length: 12 residues. CDR3 nucleotides: TGTGCCTGCCGGGGGGGGAGTCAGCCCCAGCATTTT. Encoded protein: CACRGGSQPQHF.

The gene calls are TRBV28 and TRBJ2-7; possibly TRBD1 for D (8 bases). CDR1 MDHEN and CDR2 SYDVKM come from the germline V gene. The CDR3 is 16 residues long. V was shortened by 4 bases and J by 2 bases, with 18 bases between the two germline ends. CDR3 bases: TGTGCCAGCAGTTCCTCCGGACAGGGAGGGACCTACGAGCAGTACTTC. Its translation: CASSSSGQGGTYEQYF. The full variable domain, rest sourced from reference TRBV28 and TRBJ2-7, is DVKVTQSSRYLVKRTGEKVFLECVQDMDHENMFWYRQDPGLGLRLIYFSYDVKMKEKGDIPEGYSVSREKKERFSLILESASTNQTSMYLCASSSSGQGGTYEQYFGPGTRLTVT.